A single sample is the source of the 24 T cell receptor beta chains below, sequenced in a study of beta chain features in type 1 diabetes. Sequenced material consisted of expressed TCRB transcripts (all of the isolated RNA was reverse transcribed). The method was immunoSEQ multiplex PCR; TCRdb's version includes in-frame clones alone and lacks a portion of them. The sample has more than 300,000 clones; over 12% are singletons. The sequencing sample was made of naive CD4+ T cells from blood. The source of these receptors is a woman aged 18 to 35 in good health.

This clone has more than one count but fewer than ten. Here the CDR3 reads CASSPGQAQETQYF. CDR3 nucleotides: TGTGCCAGCAGTCCGGGACAGGCACAAGAGACCCAGTACTTC. V usage is TRBV6-6 and J usage is TRBJ2-5, with 8 bases that match TRBD1. The CDR3 sequence is 14 residues long. The V and J ends lost 5 bases and 2 bases, in that order; junction bases with no gene match: 4. Germline lookup yields CDR1 MNHNY and CDR2 SVGAGI (reference sequence).

This clone has a handful of counts. The gene calls are TRBV4-2 and TRBJ2-2, with D possibly TRBD2 on 6 matching bases. The V end was cut by 1 base, the J end by 9 bases, with 15 bases between. The CDR3 consists of 15 residues. CDR1 and CDR2 from the germline V gene are LGHNA and YNFKEQ. CDR3 in amino acids: CASSQGGNGRRELFF. The CDR3, as DNA: TGTGCCAGCAGCCAAGGAGGTAACGGGAGAAGGGAGCTGTTTTTT.

A few counts support this clone. This chain connects TRBV28 to TRBJ1-5; 8 nucleotides align to TRBD1. V lost 6 bases to trimming and J lost 3 bases; unmatched junction nucleotides: 7. This CDR3 region has 15 residues. Germline assignment: CDR1 MDHEN and CDR2 SYDVKM. The DNA of the CDR3 is TGTGCCAGCAGACGAGGACAGGGTACCAATCAGCCCCAGCATTTT. It translates to CASRRGQGTNQPQHF. Full variable domain (outside the CDR3, taken from reference TRBV28 and TRBJ1-5): DVKVTQSSRYLVKRTGEKVFLECVQDMDHENMFWYRQDPGLGLRLIYFSYDVKMKEKGDIPEGYSVSREKKERFSLILESASTNQTSMYLCASRRGQGTNQPQHFGDGTRLSIL.

This chain joins TRBV27 and TRBJ2-3; possibly TRBD1 for D (6 bases). This CDR3 spans 14 amino acids. The ends were cut back, 10 bases at V and 0 bases at J, with 14 bases in the middle. Germline CDR1 is MNHEY and CDR2 is SMNVEV (reference sequence). CDR3 protein: CATRRTESTDTQYF. DNA of the CDR3: TGTGCCACCCGTCGGACAGAGAGCACAGATACGCAGTATTTT.

V and J are TRBV4-3 and TRBJ2-3, with TRBD1 as a possible D gene (5 bases). V lost 0 bases and J lost 8, with 12 bases in between. CDR1 LGHNA and CDR2 YSLEER come from the germline V gene. This CDR3 is built from 14 residues. The CDR3 DNA reads TGCGCCAGCAGCCAAGAACCCGGCCAGGGTACGCAGTATTTT. Its protein product is CASSQEPGQGTQYF.

This clone came up a few times. This sequence joins TRBV5-4 and TRBJ2-1; no reliable D call. The CDR3 sequence is 12 residues long. V lost 0 bases to trimming and J lost 6 bases, with 4 bases between them. Germline-derived CDR1 and CDR2 are SGHNT and YYREEE (reference sequence). The CDR3 protein is CASSLGGNEQFF. The CDR3 DNA sequence: TGTGCCAGCAGCTTGGGAGGCAATGAGCAGTTCTTC.

This clone was observed a handful of times. The chain carries TRBV29-1 and TRBJ1-1, with D tentatively TRBD1 (5 bases). In germline, CDR1 is SQVTM, CDR2 ANQGSEA. V was shortened by 2 bases and J by 6 bases, with 13 bases between the two germline ends. The CDR3 runs 13 residues. Here the CDR3 reads CSVELRQRPEAFF. As DNA, the CDR3 is TGCAGCGTTGAACTGCGACAGAGACCTGAAGCTTTCTTT.

This clone was observed a few times. The CDR3 protein is CASRTGFDEQYF. For the CDR3, the DNA is TGTGCCAGCAGAACAGGGTTCGACGAGCAGTACTTC. This chain links TRBV2 with TRBJ2-7; possibly TRBD1 for D (6 bases). This CDR3 is 12 amino acids long. Germline V CDR1 and CDR2: SNHLY, FYNNEI. V was cut by 6 bases and J by 5 bases, with 11 bases left in between.

The chain has TRBV7-9 and TRBJ1-1; 9 bases align to TRBD1. The CDR3 loop spans 16 amino acids. With 5 bases clipped from V and 4 bases from J, the junction kept 11 bases outside the gene matches. Germline CDR1 SEHNR, CDR2 FQNEAQ (reference sequence). The CDR3 sequence: CASSPGQGRAATEAFF. CDR3 nucleotides: TGTGCCAGCAGCCCGGGACAGGGACGGGCGGCCACTGAAGCTTTCTTT.

V gene TRBV5-8 combines with J gene TRBJ2-1; 7 nucleotides match TRBD1. CDR1 and CDR2 (germline): SGHTS, YDEGEE. V shed 4 bases and J 3 bases; nucleotides not matched to a gene: 10. This CDR3 has 16 residues. This CDR3 reads CASSPYRGGDYNEQFF. The CDR3 DNA reads TGTGCCAGCAGCCCTTACAGGGGTGGGGACTACAATGAGCAGTTCTTC.

This chain uses TRBV7-3 with TRBJ2-1; 13 bases are a match to TRBD2. CDR3 length: 16 residues. With V trimmed by 3 bases and J by 7 bases, 6 bases remained unmatched. Germline lookup yields CDR1 SGHTA and CDR2 FQGTGA. In DNA, the CDR3 is TGTGCCAGCAGCTTCCGGACTAGCGGGAGCACTAATGAGCAGTTCTTC. Its protein product is CASSFRTSGSTNEQFF.

This clone was counted between two and nine times. The rearrangement links TRBV28 to TRBJ2-7; 11 bases match TRBD2. The germline CDR1 and CDR2 sequences are MDHEN and SYDVKM. J lost 5 bases, V lost 8 bases, and 14 bases had no gene match. The CDR3 runs to 16 residues. This chain's CDR3 is CASLPPLAGAPHEQYF. CDR3 nucleotide sequence: TGTGCCAGCCTCCCCCCACTAGCGGGAGCCCCCCACGAGCAGTACTTC.

This clone was seen only a few times. V gene TRBV4-1 combines with J gene TRBJ1-5; 9 bases are a match to TRBD1. The germline V gene has CDR1 MGHRA and CDR2 YSYEKL. CDR3 length: 19 residues. After removal of 4 bases from V and 1 base from J, the junction contained 14 bases not matched to a gene. CDR3 in DNA: TGCGCCAGCAGCCGGATCGGGACAGGGTTCCCACGGAGCAATCAGCCCCAGCATTTT. Translated: CASSRIGTGFPRSNQPQHF.

The chain joins TRBV10-3 to TRBJ1-4, with TRBD1 matching 7 bases. The CDR3 runs 16 residues. Trimming at V came to 2 bases and at J to 7 bases, leaving 10 bases not matched to a gene. Per germline, CDR1 ENHRY and CDR2 SYGVKD. The CDR3 is CAISEALDRVGEKLFF. In DNA form, the CDR3 reads TGTGCCATCAGTGAGGCCCTTGACAGGGTTGGTGAAAAACTGTTTTTT.

The CDR3 bases are TGTGCCTGGAGCCGAACGTATCGGACAGAAAGTAACTATGGCTACACCTTC. It codes for CAWSRTYRTESNYGYTF. The chain joins TRBV30 to TRBJ1-2; TRBD1 is a possible D gene (6 bases). Trimming removed 3 bases at V and 1 base at J, with 21 bases between. CDR3 length: 17 amino acids. Germline CDR1 reads GTSNPN; CDR2 reads SVGIG (reference sequence).

On this clone itself: The junction shows a germline mismatch at one end, possibly a read error. The chain is built from TRBV30 and TRBJ2-1; tentative D call: TRBD1 (6 bases). The CDR3 extends over 11 amino acids. Germline V gene data show CDR1 as GTSNPN and CDR2 as SVGIG (reference sequence). For the CDR3, the DNA is TGTGCCTGGAGTGGGACAGCTCGTGGGCTCTTC. Its protein product is CAWSGTARGLF.

V gene TRBV30 combines with J gene TRBJ2-7, with 10 bases aligning to TRBD2. Germline lookup yields CDR1 GTSNPN and CDR2 SVGIG (reference sequence). The J segment lost 5 bases and the V segment lost 3 bases, leaving 4 bases of the junction unmatched. CDR3 length: 13 amino acids. CDR3 DNA: TGTGCCTGGAGGGAAGCGGGAGGGAACGAGCAGTACTTC. Translation gives CAWREAGGNEQYF.

Remarks on this clone: Other nucleotide sequences from this sample produce the same CDR3. This rearrangement joins TRBV29-1 to TRBJ2-7; the match to TRBD1 covers 9 bases. Trimming cost V 7 bases and J 3 bases; bases outside gene matches: 4. Germline CDR1 is SQVTM and CDR2 is ANQGSEA. The CDR3 totals 12 residues. The CDR3 here is CSGGQGNYEQYF. In nucleotides, the CDR3 is TGCAGCGGGGGACAGGGAAACTACGAGCAGTACTTC.

This rearrangement joins TRBV29-1 to TRBJ2-6; a weak D match, TRBD2 (5 bases). The CDR3 has 15 residues. V lost 5 bases and J 4 bases, leaving 15 bases between the germline ends. Germline-derived CDR1 and CDR2 are SQVTM and ANQGSEA. This CDR3 is CSVFRGVAGANVLTF. The CDR3 region has the DNA TGCAGCGTTTTCCGGGGAGTCGCAGGGGCCAACGTCCTGACTTTC.

This clone came up a few times. The DNA of the CDR3 is TGTGCCAGCAGTCCCCTCCGGGGGAGGGCCTACGAGCAGTACTTC. Protein: CASSPLRGRAYEQYF. V and J are TRBV27 and TRBJ2-7; 7 nucleotides agree with TRBD2. Germline V gene sequence: CDR1 MNHEY, CDR2 SMNVEV (reference sequence). Trimming cost V 5 bases and J 2 bases; bases outside gene matches: 9. CDR3 length equals 15 residues.

The chain is built from TRBV23-1 and TRBJ1-3, with D possibly TRBD1 on 6 matching bases. TRBV23-1 is flagged as an ORF with uncertain function. V lost 0 bases, J lost 0 bases, and 9 bases lay in between. The CDR3 has 16 amino acids. The CDR3 sequence: CASSQSGGHSGNTIYF. CDR3 coding DNA: TGCGCCAGCAGTCAATCGGGGGGGCACTCTGGAAACACCATATATTTT.

The sample holds a few counts of this clone. The CDR3 DNA reads TGCAGCGTTGTCGTGCGGGGGGCGAGGACTGAAGCTTTCTTT. This encodes CSVVVRGARTEAFF. The V gene is TRBV29-1, the J gene TRBJ1-1; weak D call: TRBD1 (6 bases). Germline assignment: CDR1 SQVTM and CDR2 ANQGSEA. This CDR3 has 14 residues. The ends were cut back, 4 bases at V and 5 bases at J, with 17 bases in the middle.

This clone has only a few counts. This sequence joins TRBV25-1 and TRBJ1-2; D not certain. The CDR3 runs to 13 residues. Per the germline V gene, CDR1 is MGHDK and CDR2 is SYGVNS. V was pared by 2 bases and J by 1 base, with 5 bases between. The CDR3 reads CASSEAVNYGYTF. DNA of the CDR3: TGTGCCAGCAGTGAAGCAGTTAACTATGGCTACACCTTC.

In its sample, this clone was seen a few times. The chain links TRBV4-1 to TRBJ2-7, with TRBD2 as a possible D gene (5 bases). The CDR3 sequence is 13 residues long. Germline lookup yields CDR1 MGHRA and CDR2 YSYEKL. Trimming removed 6 bases from V and 0 bases from J, with 9 bases in between. CDR3 nucleotides: TGCGCCAGCAGTCCCGGGGTCTCCTACGAGCAGTACTTC. It specifies CASSPGVSYEQYF.